The 13 T cell receptor beta chains below come from one sample, sequenced in a study of T cell responses to AZD1222 COVID-19 vaccine. Sequencing used immunoSEQ multiplex PCR; TCRdb keeps in-frame clones, though not all of them. This sample has some 200,000 clones; 90% to 95% occur once, and the top ten carry 3.6%. Source: peripheral blood, taken 28 days after the second dose of the MenACWY control vaccine. The receptors here all came from an adult who received the MenACWY meningococcal vaccine as a control.

This sequence joins TRBV5-1 and TRBJ1-1; D gene uncertain. Germline V gives CDR1 SGHRS, CDR2 YFSETQ. The V gene lost 3 bases and the J gene lost 0 bases, with 9 bases spanning the gap. The CDR3 length is 14 residues. DNA of the CDR3: TGCGCCAGCAGCTACGGGTCAATGAACACTGAAGCTTTCTTT. Its translation: CASSYGSMNTEAFF.

The chain uses TRBV20-1 and TRBJ1-5; no clear D. The length of the CDR3 is 14 residues. V was cut by 3 bases and J by 0 bases, with 9 bases left in between. Germline values: CDR1 DFQATT, CDR2 SNEGSKA (reference sequence). CDR3 sequence: CSASRSNSNQPQHF. For the CDR3, the DNA is TGCAGTGCTAGTCGGTCAAATAGCAATCAGCCCCAGCATTTT.

The gene calls are TRBV5-1 and TRBJ2-5; TRBD2 matches at 12 bases. Germline CDR1 reads SGHRS; CDR2 reads YFSETQ. CDR3 length equals 14 residues. The V segment lost 9 bases and the J segment 2 bases; nucleotides outside the gene matches: 5. The CDR3 protein is CATGLAGQQETQYF. CDR3 nucleotides: TGCGCCACCGGACTAGCGGGACAGCAAGAGACCCAGTACTTC.

This clone was detected a few times. The chain recombines TRBV28 with TRBJ1-5; D is unclear. CDR1 is MDHEN, CDR2 SYDVKM, per germline. Trimming shortened V by 5 bases and J by 7 bases, and 15 bases separated the two germline ends. The length of the CDR3 is 14 residues. CDR3 amino acids: CASSPGPATQPQHF. Written as DNA, the CDR3 is TGTGCCAGCAGTCCTGGGCCCGCCACCCAGCCCCAGCATTTT.

The rearrangement links TRBV5-4 to TRBJ1-2; possibly TRBD1 for D (5 bases). The CDR3 covers 18 residues. CDR1 is SGHNT and CDR2 is YYREEE in the germline V gene (reference sequence). V was cut by 2 bases and J by 7 bases, with 27 bases left in between. The CDR3 DNA reads as TGTGCCAGCAGCTTTGATGGGGGACGAGGTGTCCCTCGGGGTGGCTACACCTTC. It yields the protein CASSFDGGRGVPRGGYTF.

The chain combines TRBV5-1 with TRBJ2-3, with D unresolved. V shed 4 bases and J shed 1 base, with 7 bases lying between them. The CDR3 has 13 amino acids. Germline V gene sequence: CDR1 SGHRS, CDR2 YFSETQ. Here the CDR3 DNA reads TGCGCCAGCAGCGCCCCCGGCACAGATACGCAGTATTTT. Protein: CASSAPGTDTQYF. Full variable domain (missing parts from reference TRBV5-1 and TRBJ2-3): KAGVTQTPRYLIKTRGQQVTLSCSPISGHRSVSWYQQTPGQGLQFLFEYFSETQRNKGNFPGRFSGRQFSNSRSEMNVSTLELGDSALYLCASSAPGTDTQYFGPGTRLTVL.

The chain combines TRBV28 with TRBJ1-5, with D unclear. Trimming took off 6 bases at V and 6 bases at J, with 15 bases between the two ends. In germline, CDR1 is MDHEN, CDR2 SYDVKM. This CDR3 is built from 14 residues. As DNA, the CDR3 is TGTGCCAGCAGCCTTAGAGGAGGAGGTCAGCCCCAGCATTTT. Its protein product is CASSLRGGGQPQHF. Full variable domain (missing parts from reference TRBV28 and TRBJ1-5): DVKVTQSSRYLVKRTGEKVFLECVQDMDHENMFWYRQDPGLGLRLIYFSYDVKMKEKGDIPEGYSVSREKKERFSLILESASTNQTSMYLCASSLRGGGQPQHFGDGTRLSIL.

The chain carries TRBV9 and TRBJ2-3; 8 bases fit TRBD2. V shed 5 bases and J 5 bases; nucleotides not matched to a gene: 13. The V gene's germline CDR1 is SGDLS and CDR2 YYNGEE. This CDR3 has 16 residues. CDR3 DNA sequence: TGTGCCAGCAGTCGTAATGCAGCGGGAGTGGGAGATACGCAGTATTTT. Amino acids: CASSRNAAGVGDTQYF.

V gene TRBV5-4 combines with J gene TRBJ2-7, with D possibly TRBD1 on 5 matching bases. The germline V gene encodes CDR1 SGHNT and CDR2 YYREEE (reference sequence). The CDR3 is made up of 19 amino acids. With 0 bases removed from V and 3 bases from J, the gap between germline ends came to 25 bases. Here the CDR3 DNA reads TGTGCCAGCAGCTTGGCTACAGTTCTTGGGGCGCTCGAAAACTACGAGCAGTACTTC. This translates into CASSLATVLGALENYEQYF.

This chain connects TRBV20-1 to TRBJ2-3; no definite D call. Germline loops: CDR1 DFQATT, CDR2 SNEGSKA (reference sequence). This CDR3 comprises 11 residues. Trimming pared 6 bases from V and 6 bases from J, leaving 10 bases between. This chain's CDR3 is CSASRSDTQYF. CDR3 DNA sequence: TGCAGTGCCTCCAGGTCGGATACGCAGTATTTT.

This clone appeared once. The chain combines TRBV19 with TRBJ1-5; maybe TRBD1 (5 bases). The V gene's germline CDR1 is LNHDA and CDR2 SQIVND (reference sequence). CDR3 length equals 15 residues. V lost 4 bases to trimming and J lost 3 bases, with 13 bases between them. The CDR3 DNA reads as TGTGCCAGTAGTACCCAGGGAAATACCAATCAGCCCCAGCATTTT. Translation gives CASSTQGNTNQPQHF.

The chain recombines TRBV20-1 with TRBJ2-5, with 10 bases identical to TRBD2. CDR3 size: 13 residues. The J segment lost 5 bases and the V segment lost 3 bases, leaving 3 bases of the junction unmatched. Germline CDR1 reads DFQATT; CDR2 reads SNEGSKA (reference sequence). CDR3 sequence reads: CSASRGLAETQYF. CDR3 in DNA: TGCAGTGCTAGTAGGGGACTAGCGGAGACCCAGTACTTC.

For this clone: The sample holds other DNA sequences that translate to the same CDR3. V gene TRBV5-1 combines with J gene TRBJ1-2; D is perhaps TRBD1 (5 bases). Germline assignment: CDR1 SGHRS and CDR2 YFSETQ. V gave up 0 bases and J gave up 4 bases, with 7 bases separating them. The CDR3 length is 13 residues. CDR3 region: CASSLGQIYGYTF. The CDR3 bases are TGCGCCAGCAGCTTGGGACAGATCTATGGCTACACCTTC.